The 9 T cell receptor beta chains listed next were all sequenced from one sample in a study of blood T cell repertoires in COVID-19. Libraries were prepared by immunoSEQ multiplex PCR; TCRdb keeps only in-frame clonotypes and omits some of them. The sample consists of some 290,000 clones, 85% to 90% of them appearing once. The source material was peripheral blood. These receptors all come from a woman in her twenties or thirties with COVID-19, enrolled during active disease.

The J gene is TRBJ1-2, the V gene TRBV7-9, with D hard to call. This CDR3 is built from 8 residues. V gave up 11 bases and J gave up 8 bases, with 6 bases separating them. The germline V gene has CDR1 SEHNR and CDR2 FQNEAQ (reference sequence). The CDR3: CAAGGYTF. Here the CDR3 DNA reads TGTGCCGCGGGGGGCTACACCTTC. The full variable domain, in which reference TRBV7-9 and TRBJ1-2 provide the parts outside the CDR3, is DTGVSQNPRHKITKRGQNVTFRCDPISEHNRLYWYRQTLGQGPEFLTYFQNEAQLEKSRLLSDRFSAERPKGSFSTLEIQRTEQGDSAMYLCAAGGYTFGSGTRLTVV.

The V and J genes are TRBV5-4 and TRBJ2-2; TRBD2 agrees at 13 bases. The CDR3 consists of 16 residues. V gave up 4 bases and J gave up 6 bases; unmatched junction bases: 6. Germline V lookup: CDR1 SGHNT, CDR2 YYREEE (reference sequence). The DNA for the CDR3 is TGTGCCAGCAGCGGGTCGACTAGCGGGGGGCCCGGGGAGCTGTTTTTT. Translated: CASSGSTSGGPGELFF.

The J gene is TRBJ1-6, the V gene TRBV11-2, with D perhaps TRBD1 (6 bases). The V end lost 5 bases, the J end lost 10 bases, and 21 bases lay between the germline ends. The CDR3 sequence is 16 residues long. Germline CDR1 reads SGHAT; CDR2 reads FQNNGV. CDR3 residues: CASSAPSRGGRSPLHF. The CDR3 DNA reads TGTGCCAGCAGCGCTCCATCTAGGGGGGGCAGGTCACCCCTCCACTTT.

For this clone: Other DNA sequences of this sample code for an identical CDR3. This sequence joins TRBV18 and TRBJ1-1; D possibly corresponds to TRBD1 (6 bases). The CDR3 covers 13 residues. Germline lookup yields CDR1 KGHSH and CDR2 LQKENI. V was trimmed by 6 bases and J by 1 base, leaving 9 bases between them. The DNA of the CDR3 is TGTGCCAGCTCCCAACAGGGGAACACTGAAGCTTTCTTT. It specifies CASSQQGNTEAFF.

V gene TRBV15 combines with J gene TRBJ2-7, with D tentatively TRBD2 (6 bases). Germline V CDR1 and CDR2: LNHNV, YYDKDF (reference sequence). Trimming shortened V by 6 bases and J by 5 bases, and 17 bases separated the two germline ends. The CDR3 length is 14 residues. The CDR3 nucleotides are TGTGCCACCAGGCCGGGGCGGGGCTTCGACGAGCAGTACTTC. Protein product: CATRPGRGFDEQYF.

This clone was found a few times. The chain has TRBV5-1 and TRBJ1-3; 7 bases match TRBD1. Per the germline V gene, CDR1 is SGHRS and CDR2 is YFSETQ. J lost 5 bases, V lost 3 bases, and 5 bases had no gene match. The CDR3 totals 14 residues. The CDR3 DNA sequence: TGCGCCAGCAGCTCGACAGGGCCCAGAAACACCATATATTTT. This sequence encodes CASSSTGPRNTIYF.

The gene calls are TRBV3-1 (or the pseudogene TRBV3-2) and TRBJ2-5, with D unresolved. The germline V and J ends were trimmed by 4 bases and 4 bases, with 13 bases remaining between them. Germline values: CDR1 LGHDT, CDR2 YNNKEL (reference sequence). This CDR3 has 14 amino acids. The CDR3 nucleotides read TGTGCCAGCAGCCCCTCTACGTATCGAGAGACCCAGTACTTC. This encodes CASSPSTYRETQYF.

This clone occurred a few times. The chain is built from TRBV3-1 (or the pseudogene TRBV3-2) and TRBJ1-2, with TRBD1 matching 9 bases. Germline CDR1 reads LGHDT; CDR2 reads YNNKEL (reference sequence). The CDR3 spans 15 residues. The V and J ends lost 4 bases and 5 bases, in that order; junction bases with no gene match: 8. In nucleotides, the CDR3 is TGTGCCAGCAGCCCGCGACAGGGGGAAAGGTATGGCTACACCTTC. As protein: CASSPRQGERYGYTF.

The J gene is TRBJ2-1, the V gene TRBV6-5; 10 bases match TRBD1. The CDR3 covers 15 residues. Per the germline V gene, CDR1 is MNHEY and CDR2 is SVGAGI. V trimming: 0 bases; J trimming: 8 bases; junction bases outside the gene matches: 4. CDR3 residues: CASSYSETGGHEQFF. In DNA, the CDR3 is TGTGCCAGCAGTTACTCTGAGACAGGGGGCCATGAGCAGTTCTTC.